The T cell receptor beta chain under discussion was sequenced for a study of CD8 T cells in ankylosing spondylitis. The CDR3 spans 16 residues. V gave up 4 bases and J gave up 4 bases, with 17 bases separating them. Germline V gene lookup returns CDR1 LGHNA and CDR2 YNFKEQ. TCRdb re-called the 5' RACE reads through MiXCR, storing one row per CDR3 protein. The table has roughly 130,000 distinct CDR3 sequences, 7.5% to 9.5% seen once. This TCR derives from a male donor with ankylosing spondylitis. Sequenced material: synovial fluid, either unsorted or a sorted T cell fraction (not recorded which). The chain uses TRBV4-2 and TRBJ2-4, with D perhaps TRBD1 or TRBD2 (5 bases each). CDR3 DNA sequence: TGTGCCAGCAGCCCAAGGATGGGGGAGATGAAAAACATTCAGTACTTC. It specifies CASSPRMGEMKNIQYF.